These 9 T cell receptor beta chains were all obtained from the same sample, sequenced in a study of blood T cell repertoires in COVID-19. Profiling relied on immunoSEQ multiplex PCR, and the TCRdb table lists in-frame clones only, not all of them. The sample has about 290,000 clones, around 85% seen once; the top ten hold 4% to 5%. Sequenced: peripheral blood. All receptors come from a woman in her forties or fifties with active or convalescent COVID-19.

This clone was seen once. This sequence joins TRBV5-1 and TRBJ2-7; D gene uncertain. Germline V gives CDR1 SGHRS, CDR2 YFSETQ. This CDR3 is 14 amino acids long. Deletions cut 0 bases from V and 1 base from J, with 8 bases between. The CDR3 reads CASSLDFISYEQYF. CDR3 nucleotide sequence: TGCGCCAGCAGCTTGGACTTCATTTCCTACGAGCAGTACTTC.

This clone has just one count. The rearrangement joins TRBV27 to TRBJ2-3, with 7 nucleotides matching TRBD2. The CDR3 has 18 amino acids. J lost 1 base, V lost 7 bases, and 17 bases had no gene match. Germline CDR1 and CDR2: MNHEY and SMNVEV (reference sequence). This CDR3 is CASTPSPGAGKGTDTQYF. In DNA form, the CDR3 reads TGTGCCAGCACCCCCTCTCCCGGAGCGGGGAAGGGCACAGATACGCAGTATTTT.

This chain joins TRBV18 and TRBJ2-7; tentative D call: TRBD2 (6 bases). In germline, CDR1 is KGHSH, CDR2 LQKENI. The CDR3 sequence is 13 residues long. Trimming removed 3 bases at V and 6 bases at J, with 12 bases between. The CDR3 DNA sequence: TGTGCCAGCTCACCTTTGGGGACTTTCGAGCAGTACTTC. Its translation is CASSPLGTFEQYF.

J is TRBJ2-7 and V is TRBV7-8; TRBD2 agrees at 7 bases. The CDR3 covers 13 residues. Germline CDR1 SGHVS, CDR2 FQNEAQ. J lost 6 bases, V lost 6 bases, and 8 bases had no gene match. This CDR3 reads CASRTRGSSEQYF. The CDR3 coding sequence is TGTGCCAGCAGGACGCGGGGGAGTAGCGAGCAGTACTTC.

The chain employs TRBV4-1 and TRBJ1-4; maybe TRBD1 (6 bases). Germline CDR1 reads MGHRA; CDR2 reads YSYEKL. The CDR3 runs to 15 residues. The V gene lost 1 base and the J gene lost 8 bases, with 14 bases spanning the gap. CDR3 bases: TGCGCCAGCAGCCAAGTGGGTCTAGGGGGAGAAAAACTGTTTTTT. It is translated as CASSQVGLGGEKLFF.

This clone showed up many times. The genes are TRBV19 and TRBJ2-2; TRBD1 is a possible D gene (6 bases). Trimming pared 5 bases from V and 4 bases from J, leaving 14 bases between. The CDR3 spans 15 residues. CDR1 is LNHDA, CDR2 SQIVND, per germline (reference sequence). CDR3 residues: CASSSFTGSTGELFF. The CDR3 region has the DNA TGTGCCAGTAGTTCATTCACAGGGTCCACCGGGGAGCTGTTTTTT.

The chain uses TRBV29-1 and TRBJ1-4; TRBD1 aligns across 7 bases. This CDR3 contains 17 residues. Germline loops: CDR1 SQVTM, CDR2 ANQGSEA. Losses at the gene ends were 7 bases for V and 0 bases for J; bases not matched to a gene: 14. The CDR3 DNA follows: TGCAGCGGTTTGGGTAGGACAGGCGACCCAACTAATGAAAAACTGTTTTTT. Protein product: CSGLGRTGDPTNEKLFF.

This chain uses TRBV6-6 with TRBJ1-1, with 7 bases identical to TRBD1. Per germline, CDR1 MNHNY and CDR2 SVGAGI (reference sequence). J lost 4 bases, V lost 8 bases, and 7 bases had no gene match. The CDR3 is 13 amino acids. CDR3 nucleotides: TGTGCCAGCGGAGACAGGGCGGGCACTGAAGCTTTCTTT. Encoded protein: CASGDRAGTEAFF.

This CDR3 reads CASSEGHSLPDEQFF. The CDR3 DNA sequence: TGTGCCAGCAGTGAAGGCCACTCCTTACCGGATGAGCAGTTCTTC. The gene calls are TRBV2 and TRBJ2-1, with unresolved D. Germline values: CDR1 SNHLY, CDR2 FYNNEI. V lost 1 base, J lost 8 bases, and 15 bases lay in between. This CDR3 region has 15 residues.